The subject of this entry is one T cell receptor (beta chain). What it recognizes is unknown. This specimen comes from a study of T cell responses to AZD1222 COVID-19 vaccine. Study-wide results and limits: Clonal diversity may have been underestimated in mostly white British donors. Only a handful of AZD1222 recipients, roughly 6 in all, had baseline seropositivity.

The assay was immunoSEQ multiplex PCR, and TCRdb's table has in-frame clones only and misses some. In the table there are tens of thousands of clones, roughly four fifths of which are singletons. Sequences were derived from peripheral blood, sampled 28 days after the second AZD1222 dose. This sequence originates from an adult who received the AZD1222 COVID-19 vaccine.

CDR3 sequence (DNA): TGTGCCAGCTCACAAAGGGGGGAAAATGAGCAGTTCTTC. This translates into CASSQRGENEQFF. J is TRBJ2-1 and V is TRBV18, with D possibly called TRBD1 or TRBD2 (6 bases each). The germline CDR1 and CDR2 sequences are KGHSH and LQKENI. This CDR3 spans 13 amino acids. V gave up 4 bases and J gave up 7 bases, with 11 bases separating them.